This T cell receptor beta chain came from a study of response to subunit inactivated influenza vaccine (dated by TCRdb to the late 2010s). Regarding the study in general: Deep quantitative profiling of the T cell receptor repertoire was used in the study to follow responses to a trivalent subunit inactivated influenza vaccine.

Findings and caveats that apply to the study as a whole: The authors suggested that each seasonal influenza vaccination may recruit only a limited number of new T cells.

V is cut by 2 bases and J by 0 bases, and the space between the germline ends is 9 bases. Including the terminal cysteine and phenylalanine, the CDR3 comprises 15 residues. CDR3 DNA is the only sequence kept; it has 45 bases, read in frame from the first base. The germline V gene specifies SNHLY as CDR1 and FYNNEI as CDR2. The protocol used for the library was RT-PCR. The sequencer listed for this sample is Illumina HiSeq 2500. The raw public reads went through TCRdb reprocessing: fastp at Q25, MiXCR clone calling, in-frame beta chains kept. When rows share a CDR3 protein, they turn into one entry using the most common DNA and genes. The sample table shows just under 550,000 distinct CDR3 sequences, and under 30% are seen once. The ten most abundant clones make up approximately 3% of the sample. As for this clonotype: The antigen this receptor binds is unknown. No qualities accompany the bases; no much larger clone lies one base away.

In addition, the sample was reused for a study of T cells expressing NK-cell markers. As described in the second report: The TCR beta cDNA libraries were made using 5'RACE template switching, a step that added both a universal primer site and unique molecular identifiers. In sorted CD3+CD56+NKG2C+, CD3+CD56+NKG2C- and CD3+CD56-NKG2C+ T-cell subsets from 7 or 8 donors, TCR beta-chain repertoires were profiled. Among the eight sequenced donors, seven were HCMV-seropositive and one was HCMV-seronegative. To restrict sorting to alphabetaTCR-expressing T cells, an anti-gammadeltaTCR antibody was added in several experiments. For about 6 donors, the dominant CD3+CD56+NKG2C+ clonotypes were among the top 10 CD8+ clonotypes and accounted for about 1.0-7.5% of CD8+ T cells. Those dominant clonotypes were again the most abundant among CD3+CD56-NKG2C+ cells in several donors, at about 25-60.1%. It remained unclear whether the expanded NKG2C-expressing T cell clones were specific for HCMV antigens. The eight sequenced donors were randomly selected healthy volunteers, three men and five women. A commercial ELISA kit detecting HCMV-specific IgG in serum was used to determine HCMV serostatus. Peripheral blood mononuclear cells were isolated from blood by Ficoll density gradient centrifugation. CD4+ and CD8+ T cells were isolated from PBMC by magnetic immunoseparation with Miltenyi isolation kits. Priming for cDNA synthesis came from the TCR beta constant segment, and two successive PCR amplification steps followed. Illumina HiSeq 2000/2500, MiSeq or NextSeq was used to sequence libraries as 2 x 150 bp reads. Reads were demultiplexed and grouped by UMI with MIGEC, and clonotypes were assembled and quantified with MiTCR. Only TCR cDNA sequences supported by at least two reads were kept to exclude erroneous sequences. The tcR package was used for downstream repertoire analysis, with clonotypes matched between fractions based on CDR3 nucleotide sequence plus V segment. VDJmatch was used to annotate antigen specificity against VDJdb, with one amino acid substitution in CDR3 allowed.

The sequence was collected from a man aged 50 to 59 who received an inactivated influenza vaccine. Donor details come from another sample of the same person, matched by shared clones. This specimen consisted of CD4+ T cells sorted from PBMCs, obtained 11 to 12 days after vaccination. This sequence uses TRBV2 and TRBJ2-3; the D gene assignment is ambiguous. The CDR3: CASSETPPSTDTQYF. The base sequence is TGTGCCAGCAGTGAAACCCCACCTAGCACAGATACGCAGTATTTT.